Below, 7 T cell receptor beta chains from the same sample are listed, as sequenced in a study of human T cells and chemical hapten exposure listed by TCRdb under 2021. Library method: RACE. Instrument on record: NextSeq 500. TCRdb itself trimmed the public reads at Q25 with fastp, ran MiXCR and retained productive beta chains. Each CDR3 protein appears once, grouped with its most common genes and DNA. The sample data list 340,000 or so distinct CDR3 sequences, and 6% to 8.5% of these were observed just once. Around 8.4% of the sample belongs to the ten largest clones. The intended sense of this specimen's time point label: patch test 1, 2 weeks after DPC sensitization. In the paper's terms, the treatment or condition label means: therapeutic diphenylcyclopropenone sensitization with weekly scalp DPC. The sequencing here drew on whole blood, taken in connection with sensitization to the hapten diphenylcyclopropenone (DPC). The receptors come from a woman under 30 with alopecia areata. Some clones in this sample may be carry-over from other donors' samples.

This clonotype appeared many times. The V call is TRBV4-1, the J call TRBJ2-1, with D possibly TRBD2 on 5 matching bases. V shed 3 bases and J shed 7 bases, with 28 bases lying between them. The CDR3 covers 19 residues. The germline gives CDR1 MGHRA, CDR2 YSYEKL. The CDR3 bases are TGCGCCAGCAGCCATCCCCGTCCCGGAGGACGGAAGATAGGGAATGAGCAGTTCTTC. Translation gives CASSHPRPGGRKIGNEQFF.

J is TRBJ1-3 and V is TRBV7-9; D is unresolved. V was trimmed by 0 bases and J by 0 bases, leaving 18 bases between them. This CDR3 has 19 residues. Per the germline V gene, CDR1 is SEHNR and CDR2 is FQNEAQ (reference sequence). In DNA, the CDR3 is TGTGCCAGCAGCTTAGCGCGGTTCGAAGGGATCGACTCTGGAAACACCATATATTTT. Its protein is CASSLARFEGIDSGNTIYF.

The chain recombines TRBV6-6 with TRBJ1-5; D is unresolved. Germline assignment: CDR1 MNHNY and CDR2 SVGAGI (reference sequence). V dropped 2 bases and J dropped 0 bases, with 8 bases sitting between them. CDR3 length: 15 residues. The CDR3: CASSYGPSSNQPQHF. CDR3 DNA sequence: TGTGCCAGCAGTTACGGGCCCAGTAGCAATCAGCCCCAGCATTTT.

The chain employs TRBV5-1 and TRBJ2-3; TRBD2 aligns across 8 bases. This CDR3 contains 16 residues. The germline V gene encodes CDR1 SGHRS and CDR2 YFSETQ. V lost 2 bases and J lost 5; bases outside the gene matches: 10. Here the CDR3 DNA reads TGCGCCAGCAGCTTCCTCCATAGCGGGGTTAAAGATACGCAGTATTTT. Protein product: CASSFLHSGVKDTQYF. Full variable domain (outside the CDR3, taken from reference TRBV5-1 and TRBJ2-3): KAGVTQTPRYLIKTRGQQVTLSCSPISGHRSVSWYQQTPGQGLQFLFEYFSETQRNKGNFPGRFSGRQFSNSRSEMNVSTLELGDSALYLCASSFLHSGVKDTQYFGPGTRLTVL.

This clonotype was recorded once. V usage is TRBV9 and J usage is TRBJ2-7; 7 nucleotides line up with TRBD1. Germline CDR1 and CDR2: SGDLS and YYNGEE. This CDR3 is built from 15 residues. The trim removed 3 bases at V and 2 bases at J, leaving 8 bases unmatched. The CDR3 here is CASSGTGTEAYEQYF. The CDR3 DNA is TGTGCCAGCAGCGGGACCGGGACAGAAGCCTACGAGCAGTACTTC. The full variable domain, in which reference TRBV9 and TRBJ2-7 provide the parts outside the CDR3, is DSGVTQTPKHLITATGQRVTLRCSPRSGDLSVYWYQQSLDQGLQFLIQYYNGEERAKGNILERFSAQQFPDLHSELNLSSLELGDSALYFCASSGTGTEAYEQYFGPGTRLTVT.

This chain links TRBV18 with TRBJ1-3; D not resolved. The germline gives CDR1 KGHSH, CDR2 LQKENI. This CDR3 region has 15 residues. Trimming removed 1 base at V and 2 bases at J, with 9 bases between. In DNA, the CDR3 is TGTGCCAGCTCACCACAGGGAACGGCTGGAAACACCATATATTTT. Translated, it gives CASSPQGTAGNTIYF.

This clonotype was seen at least ten times. The genes are TRBV7-9 and TRBJ2-1, with 11 positions matching TRBD2. V gave up 8 bases and J gave up 4 bases; unmatched junction bases: 7. This CDR3 is built from 15 residues. In germline, CDR1 is SEHNR, CDR2 FQNEAQ (reference sequence). The CDR3, as DNA: TGTGCCAGCGCTACTAGCGGGGGAGTATACAATGAGCAGTTCTTC. It translates to CASATSGGVYNEQFF.